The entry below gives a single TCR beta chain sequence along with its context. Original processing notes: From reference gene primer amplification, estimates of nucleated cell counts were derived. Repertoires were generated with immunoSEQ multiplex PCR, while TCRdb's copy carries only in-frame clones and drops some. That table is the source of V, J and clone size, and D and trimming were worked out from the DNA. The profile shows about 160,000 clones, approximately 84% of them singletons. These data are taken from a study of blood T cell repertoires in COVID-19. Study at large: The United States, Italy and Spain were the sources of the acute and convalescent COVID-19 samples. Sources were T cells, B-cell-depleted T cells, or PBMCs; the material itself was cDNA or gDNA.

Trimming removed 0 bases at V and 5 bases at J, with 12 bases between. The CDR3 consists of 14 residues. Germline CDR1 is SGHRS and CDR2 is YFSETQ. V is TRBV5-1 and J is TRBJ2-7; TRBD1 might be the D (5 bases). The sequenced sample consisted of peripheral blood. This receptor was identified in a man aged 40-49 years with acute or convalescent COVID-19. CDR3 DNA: TGCGCCAGCAGCTTGGTTACAGGTTTAAACGAGCAGTACTTC. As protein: CASSLVTGLNEQYF.